This record looks at one TCR beta chain sequence and its context. Trimming at V came to 6 bases and at J to 2 bases, leaving 8 bases not matched to a gene. CDR1 is SNHLY and CDR2 is FYNNEI in the germline V gene. The CDR3 loop spans 15 amino acids. In the authors' workflow: It was from reference gene primer amplification that nucleated cell counts were estimated. Some clones are missing from TCRdb's copy, which holds only in-frame ones; the method was immunoSEQ multiplex PCR. The V and J calls and clone size come from that table; D and trimming were worked out from the DNA. The table lists 50,000 to 75,000 clones, 60% to 80% of them singletons. The sample belongs to a study of blood T cell repertoires in COVID-19. Whole-study context: Samples of COVID-19 (acute and convalescent) were obtained from the United States, Italy and Spain. Nucleic acid was either cDNA or gDNA, and it came from T cells, B-cell-depleted T cells, or PBMCs.

This chain joins TRBV2 and TRBJ2-5, with 8 nucleotides matching TRBD1. Sample: peripheral blood. This clonotype was obtained from a man older than 75 with active or convalescent COVID-19. The CDR3 DNA is TGTGCCAGCAGAAACCGGGACAGGAAACAAGAGACCCAGTACTTC. Its translation is CASRNRDRKQETQYF.